One and the same sample provided the 20 T cell receptor beta chains below, sequenced in a study of shared clonotypes between healthy human individuals. Repertoires were generated with immunoSEQ multiplex PCR, while TCRdb's copy carries only in-frame clones and drops some. This table has roughly 2,300,000 clones, roughly 92% appearing once. Sequenced material: naive CD4+ T cells from PBMCs. Subset defined: CD45RA+ positively selected. These receptors all stem from a man younger than 35 in good health. Some clones in this sample may be carry-over from other donors' samples.

The chain is built from TRBV7-9 and TRBJ2-3; 10 bases align to TRBD1. The CDR3 contains 17 residues. Losses at the gene ends were 4 bases for V and 2 bases for J; bases not matched to a gene: 9. Germline CDR1 SEHNR, CDR2 FQNEAQ (reference sequence). In DNA, the CDR3 is TGTGCCAGCAGCTCCTCCTTGGGACAGGGGTACACAGATACGCAGTATTTT. Its protein product is CASSSSLGQGYTDTQYF.

The chain recombines TRBV28 with TRBJ2-1, with TRBD2 identical over 11 bases. The V gene end was trimmed by 2 bases and the J gene end by 4 bases; junction bases not matched to a gene: 7. The CDR3 extends over 17 amino acids. Germline V CDR1 and CDR2: MDHEN, SYDVKM. The CDR3 DNA follows: TGTGCCAGCAGTTTAGGGCCTGGGACTAGCGGATACAATGAGCAGTTCTTC. This sequence encodes CASSLGPGTSGYNEQFF.

This clone was counted a single time. The chain recombines TRBV4-3 with TRBJ2-1; D possibly matches TRBD1 or TRBD2 (5 bases each). The CDR3 consists of 13 residues. Trimming took 3 bases from V and 4 from J, leaving 7 bases between them. Per germline, CDR1 LGHNA and CDR2 YSLEER. CDR3 region: CASSQGTYNEQFF. Here the CDR3 DNA reads TGCGCCAGCAGCCAGGGGACGTACAATGAGCAGTTCTTC.

This chain joins TRBV5-1 and TRBJ1-1, with 10 bases matching TRBD1. CDR3 length: 14 amino acids. The V segment lost 5 bases and the J segment 5 bases; nucleotides outside the gene matches: 6. Germline V gives CDR1 SGHRS, CDR2 YFSETQ. CDR3 coding DNA: TGCGCCAGCAGGCTTGGACAGGGGGAGACTGAAGCTTTCTTT. It is translated as CASRLGQGETEAFF.

The J gene is TRBJ2-7, the V gene TRBV18, with unresolved D. This CDR3 has 13 residues. V lost 5 bases and J 3 bases, leaving 11 bases between the germline ends. Germline V CDR1 and CDR2: KGHSH, LQKENI. CDR3 region: CASSSDRHYEQYF. DNA for the CDR3: TGTGCCAGCTCATCGGACCGCCACTACGAGCAGTACTTC.

V is TRBV27 and J is TRBJ1-6; 9 bases are shared with TRBD1. Unmatched junction bases numbered 15, after V lost 5 bases and J lost 7 bases. The CDR3 is 18 amino acids. Germline V gene data show CDR1 as MNHEY and CDR2 as SMNVEV (reference sequence). The CDR3 region is CASSPHPRPGQGNSPLHF. The CDR3 bases are TGTGCCAGCAGTCCACACCCCCGCCCCGGACAGGGGAATTCACCCCTCCACTTT.

The chain joins TRBV4-2 to TRBJ2-2, with D tentatively TRBD1 (6 bases). The CDR3 consists of 17 residues. Between the trimmed V and J ends, which lost 0 bases and 9 bases, there was a span of 20 bases. Germline CDR1 is LGHNA and CDR2 is YNFKEQ. The CDR3 is CASSQEALGGPARELFF. In nucleotides, the CDR3 is TGTGCCAGCAGCCAAGAGGCGTTAGGGGGTCCCGCCCGGGAGCTGTTTTTT.

The chain links TRBV28 to TRBJ1-2; D is undetermined. The CDR3 is 16 amino acids. Between the trimmed V and J ends, which lost 8 bases and 7 bases, there was a span of 26 bases. Germline CDR1 reads MDHEN; CDR2 reads SYDVKM. CDR3 amino acids: CASWPLRSTLDSGYTF. As DNA, the CDR3 is TGTGCCAGCTGGCCCCTGCGCAGTACGTTGGATTCTGGCTACACCTTC.

The genes are TRBV10-3 and TRBJ2-5; TRBD2 agrees at 13 bases. Per germline, CDR1 ENHRY and CDR2 SYGVKD. The junction had 5 bases not matched to a gene; V was cut back by 3 bases and J by 4 bases. This CDR3 has 16 residues. CDR3 sequence reads: CAISDSGTSGTETQYF. CDR3 coding DNA: TGTGCCATCAGTGACTCCGGGACTAGCGGGACAGAGACCCAGTACTTC.

With regard to this clone: Other DNA sequences in this specimen translate into the identical CDR3. The chain employs TRBV7-8 and TRBJ2-7, with unresolved D. V was pared by 1 base and J by 2 bases, with 3 bases between. The CDR3 covers 12 residues. Germline-derived CDR1 and CDR2 are SGHVS and FQNEAQ. CDR3 bases: TGTGCCAGCAGCTTAGGGGCCTACGAGCAGTACTTC. It translates to CASSLGAYEQYF.

In this sample, this clone turned up once. The junction differs from germline at one of its ends, possibly a read error. This chain uses TRBV7-6 with TRBJ2-3; 10 nucleotides agree with TRBD2. This CDR3 contains 15 residues. Germline V gene lookup returns CDR1 SGHVS and CDR2 FNYEAQ. CDR3 in amino acids: CASSSLAGVGGAPSF. The DNA for the CDR3 is TGTGCCAGCAGCTCCCTAGCGGGAGTAGGGGGGGCCCCGTCTTTT.

This chain links TRBV11-2 with TRBJ2-7; TRBD1 matches at 10 bases. Unmatched junction bases numbered 4, after V lost 3 bases and J lost 5 bases. Germline CDR1 reads SGHAT; CDR2 reads FQNNGV. The length of the CDR3 is 14 residues. CDR3 sequence reads: CASSLTGGGDEQYF. The DNA of the CDR3 is TGTGCCAGCAGCTTGACAGGGGGCGGTGACGAGCAGTACTTC.

The chain uses TRBV19 and TRBJ2-7, with 12 bases identical to TRBD2. V lost 4 bases to trimming and J lost 6 bases; unmatched junction nucleotides: 4. Germline CDR1 reads LNHDA; CDR2 reads SQIVND (reference sequence). The CDR3 extends over 14 amino acids. The DNA for the CDR3 is TGTGCCAGTAGTAGACTAGCGGGAGTAGGCGAGCAGTACTTC. This encodes CASSRLAGVGEQYF.

This chain uses TRBV28 with TRBJ1-5; D is uncertain. CDR1 is MDHEN, CDR2 SYDVKM, per germline. This CDR3 has 21 residues. Trimming stripped 6 bases from V and 4 bases from J, with 34 bases between. CDR3 DNA sequence: TGTGCCAGCAGCCTACCAATCGGCCGCACCGGGCGCGGCAGTCGTAATCAGCCCCAGCATTTT. This encodes CASSLPIGRTGRGSRNQPQHF. Full variable domain (rest looked up from reference TRBV28 and TRBJ1-5): DVKVTQSSRYLVKRTGEKVFLECVQDMDHENMFWYRQDPGLGLRLIYFSYDVKMKEKGDIPEGYSVSREKKERFSLILESASTNQTSMYLCASSLPIGRTGRGSRNQPQHFGDGTRLSIL.

The rearrangement joins TRBV4-2 to TRBJ2-1, with 10 bases identical to TRBD2. J gave up 7 bases and V 2 bases, and 5 bases lay outside the gene matches. In germline, CDR1 is LGHNA, CDR2 YNFKEQ. This CDR3 has 15 amino acids. CDR3 sequence: CASSQSTSGANEQFF. CDR3 nucleotides: TGTGCCAGCAGCCAATCCACTAGCGGGGCTAATGAGCAGTTCTTC.

The chain has TRBV10-3 and TRBJ2-7, with 8 bases identical to TRBD2. With V trimmed by 6 bases and J by 9 bases, 16 bases remained unmatched. CDR1 is ENHRY, CDR2 SYGVKD, per germline. The CDR3 is 15 amino acids. CDR3 loop: CAIRVGSGRENAQYF. The CDR3 DNA sequence: TGTGCCATCAGGGTGGGAAGCGGGAGAGAGAATGCGCAGTACTTC.

The chain links TRBV29-1 to TRBJ2-1; D might be TRBD2 (6 bases). Germline lookup yields CDR1 SQVTM and CDR2 ANQGSEA. The V and J ends lost 1 base and 7 bases respectively, with 14 bases between them. The CDR3 runs to 14 residues. The DNA of the CDR3 is TGCAGCGTTGAAGGGCGGTTAGCGGATAATGAGCAGTTCTTC. Protein product: CSVEGRLADNEQFF.

This sequence joins TRBV5-1 and TRBJ2-7; 9 bases are shared with TRBD2. V lost 5 bases and J lost 5; bases outside the gene matches: 8. The CDR3 sequence is 14 residues long. From germline, CDR1 is SGHRS and CDR2 YFSETQ. The CDR3 DNA reads TGCGCCAGCAGTTCCCTGCGGGAGGGTGACGAGCAGTACTTC. Translating it yields CASSSLREGDEQYF.

The chain recombines TRBV6-9 with TRBJ1-1; no clear D. Trimming cost V 5 bases and J 3 bases, with 10 bases left between them. This CDR3 contains 13 residues. CDR1 and CDR2 from the germline V gene are MNHGY and SVAAGI. CDR3 region: CASSTGPDTEAFF. The CDR3 bases are TGTGCCAGCAGTACGGGCCCGGACACTGAAGCTTTCTTT.

V and J are TRBV28 and TRBJ1-3; weak D call: TRBD1 (5 bases). With 7 bases removed from V and 0 bases from J, the gap between germline ends came to 13 bases. Looked up from germline, CDR1 is MDHEN and CDR2 is SYDVKM. This CDR3 has 15 residues. The DNA of the CDR3 is TGTGCCAGCAACACAGGAGGGAGCTCTGGAAACACCATATATTTT. Translating it yields CASNTGGSSGNTIYF.